These 8 T cell receptor beta chains came from one sample sequenced in a study of T-cell memory formation after mild COVID-19. Using its own MiXCR run on the 5' RACE reads, TCRdb lists one record per CDR3 protein. The data show under 400,000 distinct CDR3 sequences, 25% to 30% seen once. The sample consisted of PBMCs or a T cell subset sorted from them (not recorded which). These receptors were collected from an adult woman who had mild COVID-19 (a few samples of this study predate the infection). Cell type and time point are not known.

This clonotype was seen a handful of times. The chain combines TRBV2 with TRBJ1-1, with a tentative D call TRBD1 (6 bases). V was pared by 5 bases and J by 6 bases, with 16 bases between. This CDR3 is 14 amino acids long. Germline assignment: CDR1 SNHLY and CDR2 FYNNEI. CDR3: CASSNRALIPEAFF. CDR3 nucleotides: TGTGCCAGCAGTAACAGGGCTCTAATACCTGAAGCTTTCTTT.

This rearrangement joins TRBV10-3 to TRBJ2-7, with 7 bases fitting TRBD1. J lost 6 bases, V lost 4 bases, and 9 bases had no gene match. CDR1 and CDR2 from the germline V gene are ENHRY and SYGVKD. This CDR3 is built from 14 residues. The CDR3 sequence is CAISAPQGVLEQYF. The CDR3 DNA reads TGTGCCATCAGTGCCCCCCAGGGGGTTCTCGAGCAGTACTTC.

V gene TRBV19 combines with J gene TRBJ2-3, with D maybe TRBD1 (6 bases). Trimming took 9 bases from V and 2 from J, leaving 24 bases between them. This CDR3 has 17 residues. Per the germline V gene, CDR1 is LNHDA and CDR2 is SQIVND (reference sequence). The CDR3 region is CASSGPRGRPLTDTQYF. Here the CDR3 DNA reads TGTGCCAGCTCAGGGCCCAGGGGAAGGCCGCTCACAGATACGCAGTATTTT. The full variable domain, rest sourced from reference TRBV19 and TRBJ2-3, is DGGITQSPKYLFRKEGQNVTLSCEQNLNHDAMYWYRQDPGQGLRLIYYSQIVNDFQKGDIAEGYSVSREKKESFPLTVTSAQKNPTAFYLCASSGPRGRPLTDTQYFGPGTRLTVL.

This clonotype has a handful of counts. V gene TRBV11-3 combines with J gene TRBJ1-2; D might be TRBD1 (5 bases). Germline values: CDR1 SGHNT, CDR2 YENEEA. The CDR3 length is 14 residues. With 2 bases removed from V and 8 bases from J, the gap between germline ends came to 15 bases. The CDR3 protein is CASSLTTALEGYTF. The CDR3 DNA sequence: TGTGCCAGCAGCTTAACGACAGCACTTGAGGGCTACACCTTC.

This clonotype appeared a few times. The chain combines TRBV7-2 with TRBJ1-1, with D uncertain. The germline V and J ends were trimmed by 5 bases and 1 base, with 11 bases remaining between them. The germline CDR1 and CDR2 sequences are SGHTA and FQGNSA. This CDR3 comprises 14 residues. CDR3: CASSRMRWNTEAFF. The DNA of the CDR3 is TGTGCCAGCAGCCGTATGCGGTGGAACACTGAAGCTTTCTTT.

V gene TRBV5-6 combines with J gene TRBJ1-2; D remains ambiguous. The CDR3 consists of 15 residues. The germline V and J ends were trimmed by 1 base and 4 bases, with 14 bases remaining between them. Germline-derived CDR1 and CDR2 are SGHDT and YYEEEE. The CDR3 protein is CASSLLSVRIYGYTF. The CDR3 nucleotides read TGTGCCAGCAGCTTGTTATCCGTCAGAATCTATGGCTACACCTTC.

V and J are TRBV5-1 and TRBJ2-5, with no clear D. Per germline, CDR1 SGHRS and CDR2 YFSETQ. V lost 2 bases and J lost 2, with 10 bases in between. CDR3 length: 14 amino acids. CDR3 DNA: TGCGCCAGCAGCTTCGGAACAAAGCAAGAGACCCAGTACTTC. As protein: CASSFGTKQETQYF.

This clonotype was recorded many times. The rearrangement links TRBV4-2 to TRBJ2-3, with D possibly TRBD2 on 5 matching bases. Deletions cut 1 base from V and 2 bases from J, with 10 bases between. This CDR3 comprises 15 residues. The germline V gene encodes CDR1 LGHNA and CDR2 YNFKEQ. In DNA form, the CDR3 reads TGTGCCAGCAGCCAAGGAGGGCTAGACACAGATACGCAGTATTTT. It yields the protein CASSQGGLDTDTQYF.